This T cell receptor (beta chain) was documented in a study of blood T cell repertoires in COVID-19. The J segment lost 3 bases and the V segment lost 4 bases, leaving 5 bases of the junction unmatched. Germline V lookup: CDR1 MNHEY, CDR2 SVGAGI. CDR3 length: 14 residues. Sequencing was performed with immunoSEQ multiplex PCR; in TCRdb, only in-frame clones are kept and a portion is missing. Found here are about 70,000 clones, approximately 84% of them singletons; the top ten hold around 10%. The J gene is TRBJ2-7, the V gene TRBV6-5, with 8 bases lining up with TRBD1. Sequencing input: peripheral blood. The TCR sequence derives from a human donor in a cohort sampled during active COVID-19. The CDR3 DNA reads TGTGCCAGCAGTTCCGGACAGGGAAACTACGAGCAGTACTTC. This gives the protein CASSSGQGNYEQYF.